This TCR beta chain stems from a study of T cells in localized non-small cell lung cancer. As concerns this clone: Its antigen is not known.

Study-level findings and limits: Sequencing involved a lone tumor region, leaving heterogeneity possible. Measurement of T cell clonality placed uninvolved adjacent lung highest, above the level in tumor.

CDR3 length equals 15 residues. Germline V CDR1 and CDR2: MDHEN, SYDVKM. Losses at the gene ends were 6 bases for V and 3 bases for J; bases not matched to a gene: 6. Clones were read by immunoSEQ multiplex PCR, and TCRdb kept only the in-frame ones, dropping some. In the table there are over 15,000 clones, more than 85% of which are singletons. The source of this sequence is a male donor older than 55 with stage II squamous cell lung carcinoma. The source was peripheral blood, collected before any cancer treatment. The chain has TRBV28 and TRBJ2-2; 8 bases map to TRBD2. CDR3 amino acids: CASRILAEYTGELFF. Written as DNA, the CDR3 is TGTGCCAGCAGAATACTAGCGGAGTACACCGGGGAGCTGTTTTTT.